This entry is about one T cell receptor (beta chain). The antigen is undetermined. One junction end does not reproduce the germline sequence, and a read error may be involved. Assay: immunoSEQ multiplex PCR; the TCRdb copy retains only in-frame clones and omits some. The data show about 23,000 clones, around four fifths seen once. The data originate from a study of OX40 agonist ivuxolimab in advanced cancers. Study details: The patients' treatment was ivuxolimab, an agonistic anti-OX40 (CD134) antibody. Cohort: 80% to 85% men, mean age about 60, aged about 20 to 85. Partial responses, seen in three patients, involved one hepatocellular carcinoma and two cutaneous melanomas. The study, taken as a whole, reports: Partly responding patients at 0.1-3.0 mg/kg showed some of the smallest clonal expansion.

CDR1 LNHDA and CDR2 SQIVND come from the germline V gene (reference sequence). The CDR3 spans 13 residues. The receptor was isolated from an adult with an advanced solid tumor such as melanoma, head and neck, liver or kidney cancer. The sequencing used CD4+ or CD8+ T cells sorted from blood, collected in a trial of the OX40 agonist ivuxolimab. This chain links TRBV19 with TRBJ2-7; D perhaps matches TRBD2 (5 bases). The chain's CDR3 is CASSPLTGNVQCF. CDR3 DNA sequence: TGTGCCAGTAGTCCGCTTACGGGGAATGTGCAGTGCTTC.